This T cell receptor (beta chain) was captured by sequencing in a study of shared clonotypes between healthy human individuals. Naive CD8 isolation took CD45RO-negative cells positively selected for CCR7 and excluded terminally differentiated effector memory CD45RA+ cells. All donors qualified as healthy HIV-negative adults and had experienced no recent acute infections or vaccinations. Produced via immunoSEQ multiplex PCR; TCRdb's table is partial and in-frame only. The sample has some 2,100,000 clones, about 93% seen once. The CDR3 consists of 12 residues. Trimming took 6 bases from V and 7 from J, leaving 12 bases between them. From germline, CDR1 is MNHEY and CDR2 SVGAGI.

The TCR was taken from a man between 18 and 35 years old in good health. Some clones in this sample may be carry-over from other donors' samples. Sequenced sample: naive CD8+ T cells from PBMCs. This chain connects TRBV6-5 to TRBJ2-5, with D uncertain. The CDR3 here is CASSPDAGTQYF. Here the CDR3 DNA reads TGTGCCAGCAGCCCCGACGCCGGGACCCAGTACTTC.